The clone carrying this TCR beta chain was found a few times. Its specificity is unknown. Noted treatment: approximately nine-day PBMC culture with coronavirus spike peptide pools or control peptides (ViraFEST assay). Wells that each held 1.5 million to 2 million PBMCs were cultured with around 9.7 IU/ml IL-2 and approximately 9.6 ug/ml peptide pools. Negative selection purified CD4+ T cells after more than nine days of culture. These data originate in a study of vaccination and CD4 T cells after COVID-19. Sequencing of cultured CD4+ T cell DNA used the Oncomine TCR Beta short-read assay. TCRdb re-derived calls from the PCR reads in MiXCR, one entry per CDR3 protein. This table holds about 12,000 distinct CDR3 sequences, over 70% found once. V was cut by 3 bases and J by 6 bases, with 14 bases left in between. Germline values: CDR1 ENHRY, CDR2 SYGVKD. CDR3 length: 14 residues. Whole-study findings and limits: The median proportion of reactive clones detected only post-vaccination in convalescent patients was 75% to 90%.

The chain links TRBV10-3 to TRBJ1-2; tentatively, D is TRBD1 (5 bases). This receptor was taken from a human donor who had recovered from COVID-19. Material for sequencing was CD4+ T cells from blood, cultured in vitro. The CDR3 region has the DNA TGTGCCATCAGTGAAAGACAGTCGACGGATGGCTACACCTTC. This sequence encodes CAISERQSTDGYTF.